This TCR beta chain was obtained from a study of patients and donors after allogeneic stem cell transplantation. TCRdb redid the calling of the RT-PCR reads with MiXCR, one entry per CDR3 protein. The table lists hundreds of thousands of distinct CDR3 sequences, around 16% of them singletons, with roughly 7% in the top ten. This clonotype has more than one count but fewer than ten. V lost 5 bases and J 3 bases, leaving 11 bases between the germline ends. This CDR3 has 14 amino acids. Per germline, CDR1 MNHEY and CDR2 SMNVEV (reference sequence). The material sequenced was blood, either unsorted or a sorted T cell fraction (not recorded which). The rearrangement uses TRBV27 and TRBJ1-5, with a weak D call TRBD1 (6 bases). This TCR derives from a human donor who was either an allogeneic HSCT recipient or a stem cell or donor lymphocyte infusion donor (not recorded which). It is not recorded whose cells these are; they may come from a transplant donor. CDR3 loop: CASSPTGFNQPQHF. The CDR3 nucleotides are TGTGCCAGCAGTCCCACAGGGTTCAATCAGCCCCAGCATTTT.